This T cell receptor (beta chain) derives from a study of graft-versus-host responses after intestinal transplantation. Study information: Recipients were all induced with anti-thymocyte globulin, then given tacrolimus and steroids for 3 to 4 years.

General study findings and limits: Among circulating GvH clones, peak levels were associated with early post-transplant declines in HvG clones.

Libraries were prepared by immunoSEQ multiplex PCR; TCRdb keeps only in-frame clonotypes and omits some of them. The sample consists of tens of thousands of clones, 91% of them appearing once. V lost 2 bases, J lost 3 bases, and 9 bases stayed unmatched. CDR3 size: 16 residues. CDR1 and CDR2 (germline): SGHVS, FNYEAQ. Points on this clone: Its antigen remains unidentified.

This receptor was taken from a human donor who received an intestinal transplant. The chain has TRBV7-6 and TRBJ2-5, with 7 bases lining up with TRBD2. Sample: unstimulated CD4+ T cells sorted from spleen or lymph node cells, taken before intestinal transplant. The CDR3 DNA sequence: TGTGCCAGCAGCTTACACCCTCCGGGACTAAAAGAGACCCAGTACTTC. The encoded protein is CASSLHPPGLKETQYF.